The present T cell receptor beta chain was sequenced within a study of cytotoxic CD8 clonotypes in ibrutinib-treated CLL. Data came from immunoSEQ multiplex PCR; TCRdb stores just in-frame clones and leaves some out. Among 150,000 or so clones listed, approximately 81% were seen once. Germline V CDR1 and CDR2: SGHTS, YDEGEE. Trimming removed 3 bases from V and 7 bases from J, with 22 bases in between. The CDR3 is made up of 16 amino acids. The chain couples TRBV5-8 to TRBJ1-2; the D gene is possibly TRBD1 (5 bases). The material sequenced was PBMCs, taken after 12 months of ibrutinib treatment. The sequence was collected from a human donor with chronic lymphocytic leukemia. Here the CDR3 DNA reads TGTGCCAGCAGCTACTTAGTAGGGACGGACATGGGTGGCTACACCTTC. Translating gives CASSYLVGTDMGGYTF.